This T cell receptor (beta chain) was sequenced during a study of T cell repertoires in cytomegalovirus infection. In the study overall: Both recently identified HLA-C-restricted and well-studied HLA-B-restricted CMV epitopes were used in the study. CMV infection together with matching HLA type was indicated by public TCR beta signatures.

Between the trimmed V and J ends, which lost 4 bases and 0 bases, there was a span of 3 bases. The CDR3 totals 12 residues. In this sample, this clonotype turned up a few times. The antigen is undetermined. TCRdb used MiXCR to reprocess the reads, holding one entry per CDR3 protein. The sample lists about 89,000 distinct CDR3 sequences, about 29% occurring once. Study-wide results and caveats: Identification of carriers of CMV plus the relevant HLA was achieved through cumulative public TCR beta family frequency. Ex vivo responses were dominated by HLA-C-restricted CMV-specific TCR beta clonotypes.

The sequences come from CD8+ T cells from cultured PBMCs, collected from culture after CMV antigen stimulation. This TCR was sampled from a human donor in good health (CMV status not recorded). Some clones in this sample may be carry-over from other donors' samples. The rearrangement links TRBV12-3 or TRBV12-4 to TRBJ1-1; D unclear. CDR3 residues: CASSSVNTEAFF. CDR3 bases: TGTGCCAGCAGTTCTGTGAACACTGAAGCTTTCTTT.